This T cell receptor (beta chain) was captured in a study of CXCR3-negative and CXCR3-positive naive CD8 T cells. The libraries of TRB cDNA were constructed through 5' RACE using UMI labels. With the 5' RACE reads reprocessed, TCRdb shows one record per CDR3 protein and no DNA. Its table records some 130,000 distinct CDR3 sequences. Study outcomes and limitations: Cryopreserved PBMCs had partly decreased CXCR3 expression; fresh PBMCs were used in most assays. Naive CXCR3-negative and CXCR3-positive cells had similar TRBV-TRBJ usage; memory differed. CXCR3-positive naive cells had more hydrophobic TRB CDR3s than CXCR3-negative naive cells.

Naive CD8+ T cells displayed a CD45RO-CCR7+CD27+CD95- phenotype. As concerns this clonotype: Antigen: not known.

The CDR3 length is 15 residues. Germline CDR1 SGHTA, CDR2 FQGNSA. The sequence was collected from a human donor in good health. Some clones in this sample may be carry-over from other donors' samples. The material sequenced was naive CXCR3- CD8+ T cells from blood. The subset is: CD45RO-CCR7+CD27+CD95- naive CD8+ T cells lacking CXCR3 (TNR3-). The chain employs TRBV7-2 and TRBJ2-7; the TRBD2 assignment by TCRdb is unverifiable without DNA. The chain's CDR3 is CASSFTTSGSREQYF.